Included here is one T cell receptor (beta chain) sequence, with context. Its antigen is unidentified. Naive CD8 cells, CD45RO-negative and positively selected for CCR7, excluded terminally differentiated effector memory CD45RA+ cells. The data derive from a study of shared clonotypes between healthy human individuals. The overall study: Every donor yielded three CD4 naive, three CD4 memory, two CD8 naive and one CD8 memory plate. Study results and limitations: A reduction in generation probabilities was seen for non-shared clonotypes relative to those shared by all four donors.

Over several immunoSEQ plates, each subset's genomic DNA was distributed in even portions. The method was immunoSEQ multiplex PCR; TCRdb's version includes in-frame clones alone and lacks a portion of them. The data contain roughly 650,000 clones, 95% to 96% of them singletons. The sequence derives from a woman under 40 in good health. The sequencing input was naive CD8+ T cells sorted from blood.

CDR3 DNA sequence: TGTGCCAGCAGCTCGGACAGGGGGCTAAGGAATGAGCAGTTCTTC. Translating gives CASSSDRGLRNEQFF. The gene calls are TRBV5-8 and TRBJ2-1; 11 positions agree with TRBD1. The length of the CDR3 is 15 residues. The germline gives CDR1 SGHTS, CDR2 YDEGEE. Trimming took 3 bases from V and 7 from J; bases not matched to a gene: 6.